This T cell receptor beta chain derives from a study of T cells in Graves' hyperthyroidism and ophthalmopathy. This clonotype was counted between two and nine times. Template material for amplifying TCR beta CDR3 regions consisted of RNA transcripts. The study used the HTBI primer set for a first-round RT-PCR of the TCR CDR3. TCRdb re-analysed the multiplex PCR reads in MiXCR, keeping a single row per CDR3 protein. The sample lists 750,000 to 900,000 distinct CDR3 sequences; roughly 40% were seen once. The CDR3 consists of 15 residues. Looked up from germline, CDR1 is SGHTA and CDR2 is FQGTGA. V dropped 5 bases and J dropped 2; count of bases not matched to a gene: 4.

The source material was blood. This receptor was taken from a man aged 18 to 29 with Graves' hyperthyroidism. V and J are TRBV7-3 and TRBJ2-2, with TRBD1 matching over 8 bases. This CDR3 reads CASSHTGGNTGELFF. The CDR3, as DNA: TGTGCCAGCAGCCACACAGGGGGAAACACCGGGGAGCTGTTTTTT.